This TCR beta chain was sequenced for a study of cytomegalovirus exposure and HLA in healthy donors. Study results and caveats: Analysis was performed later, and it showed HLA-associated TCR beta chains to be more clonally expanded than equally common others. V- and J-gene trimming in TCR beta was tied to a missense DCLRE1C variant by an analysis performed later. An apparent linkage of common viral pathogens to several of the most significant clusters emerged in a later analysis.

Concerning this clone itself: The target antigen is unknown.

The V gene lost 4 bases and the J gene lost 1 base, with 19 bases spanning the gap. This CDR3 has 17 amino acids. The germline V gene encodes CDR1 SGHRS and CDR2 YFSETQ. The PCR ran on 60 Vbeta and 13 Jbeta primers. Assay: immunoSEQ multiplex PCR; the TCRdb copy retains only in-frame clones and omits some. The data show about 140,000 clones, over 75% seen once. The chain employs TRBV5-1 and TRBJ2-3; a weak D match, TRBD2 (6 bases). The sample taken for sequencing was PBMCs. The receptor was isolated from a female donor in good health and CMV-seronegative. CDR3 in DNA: TGCGCCAGCAGCCGCCCGGGACCCTCGGGAGGCACAGATACGCAGTATTTT. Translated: CASSRPGPSGGTDTQYF. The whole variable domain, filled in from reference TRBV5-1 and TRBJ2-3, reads KAGVTQTPRYLIKTRGQQVTLSCSPISGHRSVSWYQQTPGQGLQFLFEYFSETQRNKGNFPGRFSGRQFSNSRSEMNVSTLELGDSALYLCASSRPGPSGGTDTQYFGPGTRLTVL.